Listed below are T cell receptor beta chains from one sample, sequenced in a study of prognosis after radiotherapy for stage I lung cancer. TCRdb recomputed calls from the multiplex PCR reads with MiXCR, one row per CDR3 protein. Among under 75,000 distinct CDR3 sequences, 26% were seen once, and the ten largest hold 7.5%. The material sequenced was PBMCs, taken before or after stereotactic body radiation therapy (not recorded which). The receptor source for this set is a donor over 45 with non-small cell lung cancer. Both conserved end residues are part of each CDR3. Fields, in order: V gene, J gene, D gene, clone size, CDR3 protein, CDR3 DNA. D genes are given only for firm matches. Rows give clone size only sometimes, using once, few, many, or a class for an expanded clone.

v_gene: TRBV5-1; j_gene: TRBJ2-2; d_gene: -; abundance: many; CDR3aa: CASSLVPGVTGELFF; CDR3nt: TGCGCCAGCAGCTTGGTACCGGGGGTAACCGGGGAGCTGTTTTTT
v_gene: TRBV4-1; j_gene: TRBJ1-5; d_gene: -; abundance: many; CDR3aa: CASSQGQTRGNQPQHF; CDR3nt: TGCGCCAGCAGCCAAGGTCAAACCAGGGGCAATCAGCCCCAGCATTTT
v_gene: TRBV20-1; j_gene: TRBJ1-1; d_gene: -; abundance: many; CDR3aa: CSAGPLNTEAFF; CDR3nt: TGCAGTGCCGGTCCGTTGAACACTGAAGCTTTCTTT
v_gene: TRBV30; j_gene: TRBJ2-1; d_gene: -; abundance: many; CDR3aa: CAWSVQPEGQFF; CDR3nt: TGTGCCTGGAGTGTACAACCCGAAGGGCAGTTCTTC
v_gene: TRBV5-6; j_gene: TRBJ2-2; d_gene: -; abundance: -; CDR3aa: CASSRLTGANTGELFF; CDR3nt: TGTGCCAGCAGCCGTTTAACGGGGGCGAACACCGGGGAGCTGTTTTTT
v_gene: TRBV30; j_gene: TRBJ2-5; d_gene: TRBD1; abundance: many; CDR3aa: CAWRGVGGRRETQYF; CDR3nt: TGTGCCTGGAGGGGCGTAGGGGGCAGAAGAGAGACCCAGTACTTC
v_gene: TRBV10-3; j_gene: TRBJ2-5; d_gene: TRBD1; abundance: many; CDR3aa: CAISESGTVQQETQYF; CDR3nt: TGTGCCATCAGTGAGTCCGGGACAGTGCAACAAGAGACCCAGTACTTC
v_gene: TRBV4-3; j_gene: TRBJ1-4; d_gene: TRBD1; abundance: many; CDR3aa: CASSQDQGAGEKLFF; CDR3nt: TGCGCCAGCAGCCAAGATCAGGGGGCGGGTGAAAAACTGTTTTTT
v_gene: TRBV5-5; j_gene: TRBJ2-3; d_gene: -; abundance: many; CDR3aa: CASSRRGGGTDTQYF; CDR3nt: TGTGCCAGCTCCCGGCGGGGTGGGGGCACAGATACGCAGTATTTT
v_gene: TRBV7-2; j_gene: TRBJ1-2; d_gene: -; abundance: many; CDR3aa: CASSLSRETYGYTF; CDR3nt: TGTGCCAGCAGCTTGTCCCGGGAGACGTATGGCTACACCTTC
v_gene: TRBV15; j_gene: TRBJ1-3; d_gene: -; abundance: many; CDR3aa: CATSRGLKDTIYF; CDR3nt: TGTGCCACCAGCAGGGGTCTCAAAGACACCATATATTTT
v_gene: TRBV6-2/TRBV6-3; j_gene: TRBJ1-2; d_gene: -; abundance: many; CDR3aa: CASSYRTMRGYTF; CDR3nt: TGTGCCAGCAGTTACAGGACAATGAGGGGCTACACCTTC
v_gene: TRBV18; j_gene: TRBJ1-1; d_gene: TRBD1; abundance: many; CDR3aa: CASSLSGTGSNEAFF; CDR3nt: TGTGCCAGCTCATTATCCGGGACAGGGTCTAATGAAGCTTTCTTT
v_gene: TRBV7-2; j_gene: TRBJ2-4; d_gene: -; abundance: many; CDR3aa: CASSLRANIQYF; CDR3nt: TGTGCCAGCAGCTTACGTGCAAACATTCAGTACTTC
v_gene: TRBV20-1; j_gene: TRBJ2-1; d_gene: -; abundance: many; CDR3aa: CSSTRLRDYNEQFF; CDR3nt: TGCAGTTCTACCCGCCTACGGGACTACAATGAGCAGTTCTTC
v_gene: TRBV30; j_gene: TRBJ2-7; d_gene: TRBD1; abundance: many; CDR3aa: CAWDRGPYEQYF; CDR3nt: TGTGCCTGGGACAGGGGTCCCTACGAGCAGTACTTC
v_gene: TRBV11-2; j_gene: TRBJ2-5; d_gene: TRBD2; abundance: -; CDR3aa: CASSYSVGTSGGRVATQYF; CDR3nt: TGTGCCAGCAGCTATTCAGTGGGGACTAGCGGGGGGCGGGTTGCGACCCAGTACTTC
v_gene: TRBV5-5; j_gene: TRBJ1-6; d_gene: -; abundance: many; CDR3aa: CASSFDQASYNSPLHF; CDR3nt: TGTGCCAGCAGCTTTGATCAGGCAAGCTATAATTCACCCCTCCACTTT
v_gene: TRBV2; j_gene: TRBJ2-2; d_gene: TRBD1; abundance: many; CDR3aa: CASSRDRGWDTGELFF; CDR3nt: TGTGCCAGCAGTCGGGACAGGGGATGGGACACCGGGGAGCTGTTTTTT
v_gene: TRBV20-1; j_gene: TRBJ2-5; d_gene: TRBD2; abundance: few; CDR3aa: CSARDSGGPGETQYF; CDR3nt: TGCAGTGCTAGAGATAGCGGGGGGCCAGGGGAGACCCAGTACTTC
v_gene: TRBV7-2; j_gene: TRBJ2-5; d_gene: -; abundance: many; CDR3aa: CASSLWETQYF; CDR3nt: TGTGCCAGCAGCTTATGGGAGACCCAGTACTTC
v_gene: TRBV12-3/TRBV12-4; j_gene: TRBJ1-2; d_gene: -; abundance: many; CDR3aa: CASSLGSKDYGYTF; CDR3nt: TGTGCCAGCAGTTTAGGCTCGAAGGACTATGGCTACACCTTC
v_gene: TRBV19; j_gene: TRBJ2-1; d_gene: TRBD2; abundance: -; CDR3aa: CASSRLGGDEQF; CDR3nt: TGTGCCAGTAGTCGCCTGGGAGGGGATGAGCAGTTC
v_gene: TRBV5-4; j_gene: TRBJ2-3; d_gene: -; abundance: many; CDR3aa: CASSLGGTQYF; CDR3nt: TGTGCCAGCAGCTTGGGAGGTACGCAGTATTTT
v_gene: TRBV20-1; j_gene: TRBJ1-5; d_gene: TRBD1; abundance: many; CDR3aa: CSATGTGALTQPQHF; CDR3nt: TGCAGTGCTACCGGGACAGGGGCCCTTACTCAGCCCCAGCATTTT
v_gene: TRBV30; j_gene: TRBJ1-2; d_gene: -; abundance: many; CDR3aa: CAWSVLGPPVGYTF; CDR3nt: TGTGCCTGGAGTGTACTGGGACCTCCGGTCGGCTACACCTTC
v_gene: TRBV7-2; j_gene: TRBJ2-3; d_gene: -; abundance: many; CDR3aa: CASSLQGLPDTQYF; CDR3nt: TGTGCCAGCAGCTTACAGGGTTTACCAGATACGCAGTATTTT
v_gene: TRBV7-3; j_gene: TRBJ2-1; d_gene: -; abundance: -; CDR3aa: CASSLPGADEQFF; CDR3nt: TGTGCCAGCAGCTTACCAGGGGCCGATGAGCAGTTCTTC
v_gene: TRBV28; j_gene: TRBJ2-5; d_gene: -; abundance: many; CDR3aa: CASSWANQETQYF; CDR3nt: TGTGCCAGCAGTTGGGCCAACCAAGAGACCCAGTACTTC
v_gene: TRBV19; j_gene: TRBJ1-1; d_gene: -; abundance: many; CDR3aa: CASRSGDTEAFF; CDR3nt: TGTGCCAGTAGATCCGGCGACACTGAAGCTTTCTTT
v_gene: TRBV5-6; j_gene: TRBJ2-7; d_gene: -; abundance: -; CDR3aa: CASSLEASVSYEQYF; CDR3nt: TGTGCCAGCAGCTTGGAGGCGTCAGTTTCTTACGAGCAGTACTTC
v_gene: TRBV4-1; j_gene: TRBJ2-1; d_gene: -; abundance: many; CDR3aa: CASSRGTASSYNEQFF; CDR3nt: TGCGCCAGCAGCCGAGGGACTGCGAGCTCCTACAATGAGCAGTTCTTC
v_gene: TRBV7-9; j_gene: TRBJ1-2; d_gene: TRBD1; abundance: -; CDR3aa: CASRTGQAAIDGYTF; CDR3nt: TGTGCCAGCAGAACTGGACAGGCGGCGATCGATGGCTACACCTTC
v_gene: TRBV20-1; j_gene: TRBJ1-1; d_gene: -; abundance: many; CDR3aa: CSASLGSRSTEAFF; CDR3nt: TGCAGTGCTAGTTTGGGGTCCCGGAGCACTGAAGCTTTCTTT